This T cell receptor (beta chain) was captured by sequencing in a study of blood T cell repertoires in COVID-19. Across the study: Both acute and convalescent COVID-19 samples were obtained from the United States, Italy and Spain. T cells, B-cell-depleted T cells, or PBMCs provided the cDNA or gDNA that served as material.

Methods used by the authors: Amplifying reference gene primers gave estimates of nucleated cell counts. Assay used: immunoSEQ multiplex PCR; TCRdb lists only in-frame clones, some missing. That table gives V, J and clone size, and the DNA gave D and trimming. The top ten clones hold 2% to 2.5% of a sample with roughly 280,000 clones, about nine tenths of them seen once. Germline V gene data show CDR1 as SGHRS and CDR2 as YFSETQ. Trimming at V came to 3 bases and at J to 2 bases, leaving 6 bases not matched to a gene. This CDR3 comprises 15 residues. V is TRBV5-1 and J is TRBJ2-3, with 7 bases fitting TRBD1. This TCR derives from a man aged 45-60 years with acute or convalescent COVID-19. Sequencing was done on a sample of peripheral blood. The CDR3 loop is CASSSRGQHTDTQYF. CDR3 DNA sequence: TGCGCCAGCAGCTCCCGGGGACAGCACACAGATACGCAGTATTTT.